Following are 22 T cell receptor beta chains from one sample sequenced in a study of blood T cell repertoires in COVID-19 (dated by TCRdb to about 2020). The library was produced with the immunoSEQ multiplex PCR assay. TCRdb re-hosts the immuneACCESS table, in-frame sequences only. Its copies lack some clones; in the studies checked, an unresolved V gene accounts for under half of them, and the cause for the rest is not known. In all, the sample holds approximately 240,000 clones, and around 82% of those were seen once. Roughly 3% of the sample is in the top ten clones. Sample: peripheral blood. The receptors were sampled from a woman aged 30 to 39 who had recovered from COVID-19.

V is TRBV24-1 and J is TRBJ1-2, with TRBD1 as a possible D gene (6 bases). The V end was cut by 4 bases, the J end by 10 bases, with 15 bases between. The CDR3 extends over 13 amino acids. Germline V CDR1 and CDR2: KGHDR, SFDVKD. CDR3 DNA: TGTGCCACCAGTGAACAGGGAAGGATAAACTACACCTTC. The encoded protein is CATSEQGRINYTF.

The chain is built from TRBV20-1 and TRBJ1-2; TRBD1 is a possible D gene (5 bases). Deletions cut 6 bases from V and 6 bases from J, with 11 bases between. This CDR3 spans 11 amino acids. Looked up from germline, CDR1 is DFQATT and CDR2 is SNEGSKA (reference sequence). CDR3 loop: CSAVSGHGYTF. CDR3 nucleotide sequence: TGCAGTGCAGTCTCAGGGCATGGCTACACCTTC.

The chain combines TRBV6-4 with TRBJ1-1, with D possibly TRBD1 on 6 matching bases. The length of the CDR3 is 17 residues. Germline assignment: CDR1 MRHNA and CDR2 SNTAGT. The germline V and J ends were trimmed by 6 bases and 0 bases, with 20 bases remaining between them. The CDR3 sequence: CASRRRTLTGLNTEAFF. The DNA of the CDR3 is TGTGCCAGCAGGAGGAGAACCTTGACAGGATTGAACACTGAAGCTTTCTTT.

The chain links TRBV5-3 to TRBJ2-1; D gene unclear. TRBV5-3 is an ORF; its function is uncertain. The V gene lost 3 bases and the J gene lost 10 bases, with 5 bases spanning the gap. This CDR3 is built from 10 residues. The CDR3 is CARSSQEQFF. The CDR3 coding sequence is TGTGCCAGAAGCTCACAAGAGCAGTTCTTC.

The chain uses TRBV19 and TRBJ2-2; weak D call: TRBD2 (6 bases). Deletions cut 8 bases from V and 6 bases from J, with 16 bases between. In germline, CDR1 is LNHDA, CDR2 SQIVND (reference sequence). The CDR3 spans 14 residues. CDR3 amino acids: CASSSVPMAGELFF. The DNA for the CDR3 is TGTGCCAGTTCTAGCGTCCCCATGGCCGGGGAGCTGTTTTTT.

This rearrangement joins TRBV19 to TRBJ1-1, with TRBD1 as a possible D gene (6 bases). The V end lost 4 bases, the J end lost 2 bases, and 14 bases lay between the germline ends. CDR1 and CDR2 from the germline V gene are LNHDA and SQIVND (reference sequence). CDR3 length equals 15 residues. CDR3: CASSTNRDQNTEAFF. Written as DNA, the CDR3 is TGTGCCAGTAGTACAAACAGGGACCAAAACACTGAAGCTTTCTTT.

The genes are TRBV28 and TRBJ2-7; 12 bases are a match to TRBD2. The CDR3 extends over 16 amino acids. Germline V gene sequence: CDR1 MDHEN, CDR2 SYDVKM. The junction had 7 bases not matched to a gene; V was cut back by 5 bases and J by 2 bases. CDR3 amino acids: CASSAPGLAGPYEQYF. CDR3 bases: TGTGCCAGCAGTGCCCCGGGACTAGCGGGCCCCTACGAGCAGTACTTC. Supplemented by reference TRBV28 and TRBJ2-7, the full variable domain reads DVKVTQSSRYLVKRTGEKVFLECVQDMDHENMFWYRQDPGLGLRLIYFSYDVKMKEKGDIPEGYSVSREKKERFSLILESASTNQTSMYLCASSAPGLAGPYEQYFGPGTRLTVT.

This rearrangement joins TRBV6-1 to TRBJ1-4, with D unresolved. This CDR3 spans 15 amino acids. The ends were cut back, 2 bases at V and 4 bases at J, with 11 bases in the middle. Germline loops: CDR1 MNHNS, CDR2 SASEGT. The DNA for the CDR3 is TGTGCCAGCAGTGAAAGGTCGGGGATTAATGAAAAACTGTTTTTT. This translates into CASSERSGINEKLFF.

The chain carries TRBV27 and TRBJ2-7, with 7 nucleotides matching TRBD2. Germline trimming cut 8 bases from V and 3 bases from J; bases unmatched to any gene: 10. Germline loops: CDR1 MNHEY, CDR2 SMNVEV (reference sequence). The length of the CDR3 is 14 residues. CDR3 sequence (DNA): TGTGCCAGCCTAGGCAACGGGAGGTTCTACGAGCAGTACTTC. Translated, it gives CASLGNGRFYEQYF.

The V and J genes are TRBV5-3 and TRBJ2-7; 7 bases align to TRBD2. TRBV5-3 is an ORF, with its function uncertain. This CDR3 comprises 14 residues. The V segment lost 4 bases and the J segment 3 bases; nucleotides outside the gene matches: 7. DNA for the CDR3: TGTGCCAGAAGCCGAGGGCGGGAGAACTACGAGCAGTACTTC. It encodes CARSRGRENYEQYF.

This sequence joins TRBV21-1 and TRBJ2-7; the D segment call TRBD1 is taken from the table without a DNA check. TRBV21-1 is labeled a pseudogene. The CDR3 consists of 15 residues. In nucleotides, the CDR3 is TGTGCCAGCAGCACGGACAGGGGGTGTCCCTACGAGCAGTACTTC. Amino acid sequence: CASSTDRGCPYEQYF.

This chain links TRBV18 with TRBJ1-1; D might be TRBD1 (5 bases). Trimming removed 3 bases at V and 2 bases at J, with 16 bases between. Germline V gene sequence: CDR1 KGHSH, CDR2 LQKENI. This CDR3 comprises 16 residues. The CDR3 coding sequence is TGTGCCAGCTCACCTCTAATTCCGGGGGAAAACACTGAAGCTTTCTTT. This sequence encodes CASSPLIPGENTEAFF.

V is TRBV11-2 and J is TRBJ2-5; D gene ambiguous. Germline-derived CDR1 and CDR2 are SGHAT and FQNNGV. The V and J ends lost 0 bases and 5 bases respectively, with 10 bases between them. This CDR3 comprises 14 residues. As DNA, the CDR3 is TGTGCCAGCAGCTTAGACGTCCACGAGGAGACCCAGTACTTC. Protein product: CASSLDVHEETQYF.

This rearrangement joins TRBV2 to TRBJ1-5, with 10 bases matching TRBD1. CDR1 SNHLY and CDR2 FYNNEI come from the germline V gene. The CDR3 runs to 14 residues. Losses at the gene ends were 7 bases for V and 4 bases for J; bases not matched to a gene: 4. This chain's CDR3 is CASKWDRGNQPQHF. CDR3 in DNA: TGTGCCAGCAAATGGGACAGGGGAAATCAGCCCCAGCATTTT. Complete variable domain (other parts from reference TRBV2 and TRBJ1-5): EPEVTQTPSHQVTQMGQEVILRCVPISNHLYFYWYRQILGQKVEFLVSFYNNEISEKSEIFDDQFSVERPDGSNFTLKIRSTKLEDSAMYFCASKWDRGNQPQHFGDGTRLSIL.

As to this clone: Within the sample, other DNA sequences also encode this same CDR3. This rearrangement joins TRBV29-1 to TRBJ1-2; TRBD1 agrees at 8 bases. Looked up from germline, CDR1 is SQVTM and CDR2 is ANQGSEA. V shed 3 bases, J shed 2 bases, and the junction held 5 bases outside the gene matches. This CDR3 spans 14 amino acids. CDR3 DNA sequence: TGCAGCGTTGAGGGCAGGGGGCAGAACTATGGCTACACCTTC. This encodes CSVEGRGQNYGYTF.

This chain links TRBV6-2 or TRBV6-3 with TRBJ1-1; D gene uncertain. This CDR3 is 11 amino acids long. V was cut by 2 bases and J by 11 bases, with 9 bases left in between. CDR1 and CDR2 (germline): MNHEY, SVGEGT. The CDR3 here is CASSYPRGAFF. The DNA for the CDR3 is TGTGCCAGCAGTTACCCCCGAGGGGCTTTCTTT.

The CDR3, as DNA: TGTGCCAGTAGGGGTGGGGGGGATCAGCCCCAGCATTTT. Amino acids: CASRGGGDQPQHF. V gene TRBV19 combines with J gene TRBJ1-5, with a possible D match to TRBD1 (5 bases). Germline CDR1 reads LNHDA; CDR2 reads SQIVND (reference sequence). There are 13 residues in the CDR3. Trimming cost V 6 bases and J 5 bases, with 11 bases left between them.

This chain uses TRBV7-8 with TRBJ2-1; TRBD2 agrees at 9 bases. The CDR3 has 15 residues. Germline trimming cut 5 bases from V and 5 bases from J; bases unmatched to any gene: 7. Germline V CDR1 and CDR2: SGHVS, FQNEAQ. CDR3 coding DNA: TGTGCCAGCAGCCCAATAGGACTAGCGAACAATGAGCAGTTCTTC. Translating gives CASSPIGLANNEQFF.

CDR3 DNA: TGTGCCAGCAGCAAAGAGATGAGGGGGAACACCATATATTTT. Its translation: CASSKEMRGNTIYF. The V call is TRBV21-1, the J call TRBJ1-3; the D segment call TRBD1 is taken from the table without a DNA check. TRBV21-1 is noted as a pseudogene. This CDR3 region has 14 residues.

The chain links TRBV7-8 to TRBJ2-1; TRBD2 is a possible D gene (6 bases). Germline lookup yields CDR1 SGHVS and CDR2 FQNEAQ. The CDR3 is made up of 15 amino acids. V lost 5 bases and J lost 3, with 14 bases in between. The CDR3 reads CASSLSGRNYNEQFF. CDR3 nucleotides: TGTGCCAGCAGCCTTAGCGGAAGAAACTACAATGAGCAGTTCTTC.

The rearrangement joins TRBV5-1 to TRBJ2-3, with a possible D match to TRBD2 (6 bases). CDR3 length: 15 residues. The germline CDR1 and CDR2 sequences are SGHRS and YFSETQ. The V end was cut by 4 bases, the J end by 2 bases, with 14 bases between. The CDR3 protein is CASSLMGLITDTQYF. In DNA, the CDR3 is TGCGCCAGCAGCCTGATGGGACTTATCACAGATACGCAGTATTTT.

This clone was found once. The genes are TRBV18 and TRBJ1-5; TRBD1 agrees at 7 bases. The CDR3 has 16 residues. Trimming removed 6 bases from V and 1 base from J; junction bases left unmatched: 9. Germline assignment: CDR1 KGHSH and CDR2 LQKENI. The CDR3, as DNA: TGTGCCAGCTCGACCGACAGGGTTGGGAGCAATCAGCCCCAGCATTTT. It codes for CASSTDRVGSNQPQHF.